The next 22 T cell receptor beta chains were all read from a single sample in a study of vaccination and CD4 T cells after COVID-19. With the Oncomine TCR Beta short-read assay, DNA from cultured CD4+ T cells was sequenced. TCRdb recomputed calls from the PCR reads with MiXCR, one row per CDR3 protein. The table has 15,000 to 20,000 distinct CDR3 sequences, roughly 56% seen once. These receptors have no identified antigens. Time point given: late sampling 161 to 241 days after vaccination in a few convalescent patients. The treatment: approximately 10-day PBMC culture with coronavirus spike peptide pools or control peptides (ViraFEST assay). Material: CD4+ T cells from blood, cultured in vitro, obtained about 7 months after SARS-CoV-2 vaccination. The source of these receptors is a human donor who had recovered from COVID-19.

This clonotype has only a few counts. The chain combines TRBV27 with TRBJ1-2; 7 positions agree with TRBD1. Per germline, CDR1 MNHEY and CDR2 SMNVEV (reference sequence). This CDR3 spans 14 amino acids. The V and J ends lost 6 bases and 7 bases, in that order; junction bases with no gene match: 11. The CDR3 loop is CASRVRDSPFGYTF. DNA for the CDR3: TGTGCCAGCAGGGTCCGGGACAGCCCATTTGGCTACACCTTC.

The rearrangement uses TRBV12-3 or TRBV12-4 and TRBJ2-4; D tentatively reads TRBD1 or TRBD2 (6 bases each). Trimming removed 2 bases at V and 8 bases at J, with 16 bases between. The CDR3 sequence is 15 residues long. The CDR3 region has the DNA TGTGCCAGCAGTTTACGGGGGCCACCTGGGTACATTCAGTACTTC. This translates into CASSLRGPPGYIQYF.

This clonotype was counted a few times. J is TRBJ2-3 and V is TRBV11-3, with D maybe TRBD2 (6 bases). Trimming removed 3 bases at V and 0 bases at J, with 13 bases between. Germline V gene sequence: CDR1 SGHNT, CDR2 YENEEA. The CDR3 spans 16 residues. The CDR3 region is CASSFGRESSTDTQYF. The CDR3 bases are TGTGCCAGCAGCTTCGGACGGGAGTCTAGCACAGATACGCAGTATTTT.

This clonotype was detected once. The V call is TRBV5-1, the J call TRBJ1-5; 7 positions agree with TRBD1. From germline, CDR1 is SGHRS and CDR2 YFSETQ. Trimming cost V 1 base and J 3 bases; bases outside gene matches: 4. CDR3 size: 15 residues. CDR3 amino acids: CASSLTGENNQPQHF. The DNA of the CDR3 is TGCGCCAGCAGCTTGACAGGGGAGAACAATCAGCCCCAGCATTTT.

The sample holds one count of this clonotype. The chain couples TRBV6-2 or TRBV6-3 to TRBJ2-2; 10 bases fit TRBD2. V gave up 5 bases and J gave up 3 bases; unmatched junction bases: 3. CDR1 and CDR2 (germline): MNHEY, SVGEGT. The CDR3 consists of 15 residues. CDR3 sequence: CASSGGLADTGELFF. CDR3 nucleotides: TGTGCCAGCAGTGGCGGACTAGCGGACACCGGGGAGCTGTTTTTT.

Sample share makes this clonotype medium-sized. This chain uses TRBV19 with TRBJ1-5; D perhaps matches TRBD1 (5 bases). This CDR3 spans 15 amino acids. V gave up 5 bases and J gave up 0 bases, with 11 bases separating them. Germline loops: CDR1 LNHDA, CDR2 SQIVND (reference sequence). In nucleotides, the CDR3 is TGTGCCAGTAGTTCCGGGACGCCTAGCAATCAGCCCCAGCATTTT. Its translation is CASSSGTPSNQPQHF.

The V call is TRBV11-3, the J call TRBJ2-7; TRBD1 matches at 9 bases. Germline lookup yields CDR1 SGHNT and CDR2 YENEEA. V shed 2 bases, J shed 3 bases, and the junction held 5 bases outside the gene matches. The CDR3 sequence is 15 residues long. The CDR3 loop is CASSLLETGGYEQYF. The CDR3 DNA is TGTGCCAGCAGCTTATTGGAGACAGGGGGCTACGAGCAGTACTTC.

CDR3: CASMRVASTDTQYF. CDR3 bases: TGTGCCAGCATGAGGGTAGCTAGCACAGATACGCAGTATTTT. This chain connects TRBV6-1 to TRBJ2-3; tentatively, D is TRBD2 (5 bases). Germline V gene lookup returns CDR1 MNHNS and CDR2 SASEGT. The CDR3 is made up of 14 amino acids. With 7 bases removed from V and 0 bases from J, the gap between germline ends came to 11 bases.

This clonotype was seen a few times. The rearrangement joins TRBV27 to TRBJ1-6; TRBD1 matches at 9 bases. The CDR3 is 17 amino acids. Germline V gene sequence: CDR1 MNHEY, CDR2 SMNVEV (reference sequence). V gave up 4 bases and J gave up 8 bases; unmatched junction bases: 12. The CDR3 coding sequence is TGTGCCAGCAGTTACCGGGGACAGGGTTTGAGGGATTCACCCCTCCACTTT. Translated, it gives CASSYRGQGLRDSPLHF.

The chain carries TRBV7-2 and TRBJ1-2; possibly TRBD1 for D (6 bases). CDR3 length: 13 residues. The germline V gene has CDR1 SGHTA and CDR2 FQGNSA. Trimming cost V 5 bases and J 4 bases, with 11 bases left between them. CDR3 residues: CASSRTGLYGYTF. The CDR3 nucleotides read TGTGCCAGCAGCCGTACAGGGCTCTATGGCTACACCTTC.

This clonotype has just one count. The CDR3 spells CASSYSQGTYEQYF. The CDR3 nucleotides are TGTGCCAGCAGTTACTCACAGGGTACCTACGAGCAGTACTTC. The chain is built from TRBV6-5 and TRBJ2-7; maybe TRBD1 (6 bases). Germline loops: CDR1 MNHEY, CDR2 SVGAGI. The CDR3 is 14 amino acids. Trimming left V 0 bases short and J 2 bases short, with 8 bases between.

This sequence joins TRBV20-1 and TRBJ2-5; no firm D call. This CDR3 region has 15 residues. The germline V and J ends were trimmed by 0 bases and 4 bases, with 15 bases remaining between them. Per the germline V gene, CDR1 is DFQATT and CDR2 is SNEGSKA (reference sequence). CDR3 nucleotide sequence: TGCAGTGCTAGAGAACCCCTGCAACCCCCAGAGACCCAGTACTTC. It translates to CSAREPLQPPETQYF.

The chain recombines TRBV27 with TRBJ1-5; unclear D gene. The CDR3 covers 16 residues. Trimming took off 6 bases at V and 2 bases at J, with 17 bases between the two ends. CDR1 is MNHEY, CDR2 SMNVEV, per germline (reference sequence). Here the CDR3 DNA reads TGTGCCAGCAGGAGATTGGCGGGGATGGGCAATCAGCCCCAGCATTTT. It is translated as CASRRLAGMGNQPQHF.

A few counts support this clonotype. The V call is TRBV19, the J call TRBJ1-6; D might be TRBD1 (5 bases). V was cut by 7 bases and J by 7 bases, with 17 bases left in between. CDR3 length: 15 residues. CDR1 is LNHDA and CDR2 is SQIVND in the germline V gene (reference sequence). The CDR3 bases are TGTGCCAGTAAACTCTCCAGGGCAAGGAATTCACCCCTCCACTTT. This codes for CASKLSRARNSPLHF.

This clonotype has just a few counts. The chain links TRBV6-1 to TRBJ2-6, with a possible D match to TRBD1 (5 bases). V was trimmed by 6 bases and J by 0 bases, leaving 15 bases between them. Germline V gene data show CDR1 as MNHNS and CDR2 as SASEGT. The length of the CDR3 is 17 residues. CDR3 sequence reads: CASSNRMASSGANVLTF. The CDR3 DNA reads TGTGCCAGCAGCAACAGGATGGCATCCTCTGGGGCCAACGTCCTGACTTTC.

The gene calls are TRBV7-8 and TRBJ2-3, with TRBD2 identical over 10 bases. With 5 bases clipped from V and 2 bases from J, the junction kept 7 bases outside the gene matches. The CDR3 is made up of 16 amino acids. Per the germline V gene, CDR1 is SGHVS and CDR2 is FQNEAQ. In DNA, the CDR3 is TGTGCCAGCAGCACCGGACTAGCGGAGTACACAGATACGCAGTATTTT. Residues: CASSTGLAEYTDTQYF.

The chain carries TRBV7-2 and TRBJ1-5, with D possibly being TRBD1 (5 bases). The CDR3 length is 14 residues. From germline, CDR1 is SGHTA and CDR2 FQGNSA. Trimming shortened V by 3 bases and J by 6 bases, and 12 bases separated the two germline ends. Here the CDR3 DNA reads TGTGCCAGCAGCTTTGGCGGGGACGGTCAGCCCCAGCATTTT. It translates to CASSFGGDGQPQHF.

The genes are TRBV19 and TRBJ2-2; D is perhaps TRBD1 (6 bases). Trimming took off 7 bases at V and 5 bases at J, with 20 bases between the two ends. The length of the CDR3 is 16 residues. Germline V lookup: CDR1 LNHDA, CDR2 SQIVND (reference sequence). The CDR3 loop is CASKRGTGTATGELFF. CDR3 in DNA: TGTGCCAGTAAAAGGGGGACCGGCACCGCGACCGGGGAGCTGTTTTTT.

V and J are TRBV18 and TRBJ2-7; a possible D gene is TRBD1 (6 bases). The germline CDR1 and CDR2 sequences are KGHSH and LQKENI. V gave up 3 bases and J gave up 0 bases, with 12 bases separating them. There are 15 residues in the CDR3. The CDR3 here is CASSPLGQSSYEQYF. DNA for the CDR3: TGTGCCAGCTCACCTCTTGGACAGAGCTCCTACGAGCAGTACTTC.

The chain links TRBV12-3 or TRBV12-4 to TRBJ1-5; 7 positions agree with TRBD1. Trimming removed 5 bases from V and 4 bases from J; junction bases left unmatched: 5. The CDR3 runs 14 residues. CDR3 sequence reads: CASSRQGLNQPQHF. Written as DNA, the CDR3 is TGTGCCAGCAGTAGACAGGGTCTTAATCAGCCCCAGCATTTT.

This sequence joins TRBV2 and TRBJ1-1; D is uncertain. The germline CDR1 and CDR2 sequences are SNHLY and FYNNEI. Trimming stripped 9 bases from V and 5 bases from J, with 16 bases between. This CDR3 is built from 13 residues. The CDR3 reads CASGVEGLTEAFF. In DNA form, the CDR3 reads TGTGCCAGTGGGGTGGAGGGTCTAACTGAAGCTTTCTTT.

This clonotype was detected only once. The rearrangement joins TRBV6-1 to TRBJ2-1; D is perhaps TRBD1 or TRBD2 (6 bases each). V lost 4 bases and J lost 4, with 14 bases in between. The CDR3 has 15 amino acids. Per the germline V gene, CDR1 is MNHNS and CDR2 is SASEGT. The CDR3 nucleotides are TGTGCCAGCAGTGGAATGGGGGGCGAATACAATGAGCAGTTCTTC. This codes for CASSGMGGEYNEQFF.